This TCR beta chain was identified in a study of Tregs in tolerant kidney transplant recipients. Sequenced by immunoSEQ multiplex PCR; TCRdb stores in-frame clones only, minus some. Among 90,000 to 120,000 clones listed, roughly 89% were seen once. The CDR3 is 16 amino acids. CDR1 and CDR2 (germline): SNHLY, FYNNEI. The V gene end was trimmed by 5 bases and the J gene end by 2 bases; junction bases not matched to a gene: 8. This clone appeared a few times. This chain uses TRBV2 with TRBJ1-5, with TRBD1 identical over 8 bases. This receptor was obtained from a human donor who received a combined kidney and bone marrow transplant. The sequences come from CD4+ T cells from blood, collected before the transplant. Written as DNA, the CDR3 is TGTGCCAGCAGTCGACAGGGGCAGGCGGGCAATCAGCCCCAGCATTTT. It is translated as CASSRQGQAGNQPQHF.